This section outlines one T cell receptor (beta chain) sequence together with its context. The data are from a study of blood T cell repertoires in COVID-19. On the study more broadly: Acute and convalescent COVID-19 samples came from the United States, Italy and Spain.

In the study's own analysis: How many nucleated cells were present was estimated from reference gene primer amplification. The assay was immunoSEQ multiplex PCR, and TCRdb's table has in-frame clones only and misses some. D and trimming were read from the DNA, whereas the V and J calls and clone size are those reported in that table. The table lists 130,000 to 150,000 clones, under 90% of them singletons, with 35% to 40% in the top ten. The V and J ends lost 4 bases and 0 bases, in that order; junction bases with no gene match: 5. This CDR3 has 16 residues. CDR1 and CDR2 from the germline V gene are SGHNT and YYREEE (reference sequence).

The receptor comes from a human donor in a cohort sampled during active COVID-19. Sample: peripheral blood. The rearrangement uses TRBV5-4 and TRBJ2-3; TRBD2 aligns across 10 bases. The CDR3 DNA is TGTGCCAGCAGCCTGCAACTAGCGGGGAGCACAGATACGCAGTATTTT. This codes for CASSLQLAGSTDTQYF.